This T cell receptor (beta chain) derives from a study of blood T cell repertoires in COVID-19. Trimming took 4 bases from V and 6 from J; bases not matched to a gene: 4. CDR3 length: 15 amino acids. Germline V gives CDR1 MDHEN, CDR2 SYDVKM. Method: immunoSEQ multiplex PCR; TCRdb's copy keeps in-frame clones and lacks some. The table includes 50,000 to 75,000 clones, more than 75% detected once. This clone occurred once. The chain joins TRBV28 to TRBJ1-3; 12 bases are shared with TRBD1. Material: peripheral blood. The source of this sequence is a man aged 60 to 69 with COVID-19, enrolled during active disease. The CDR3 here is CASSWGQGASNTIYF. CDR3 nucleotides: TGTGCCAGCAGTTGGGGACAGGGGGCTTCAAACACCATATATTTT.